The rows below give T cell receptor beta chains drawn from one sample of a study of T-cell memory formation after mild COVID-19. TCRdb reprocessed the 5' RACE reads via MiXCR and lists one record per CDR3 protein. The table records hundreds of thousands of distinct CDR3 sequences, around 15% of them present only once. Source material: PBMCs or a T cell subset sorted from them (not recorded which). These receptors originate from a man aged 18 to 29 who had mild COVID-19 (a few samples of this study predate the infection). Cell type and time point are not known. The CDR3 runs from the conserved cysteine through the conserved F or W. D genes are given only for firm matches.

>-|TRBJ1-2|TRBV4-1
CASSSAVANYGYTF
>TRBD1|TRBJ1-1|TRBV13
CASSLGFGTAINTEAFF
>-|TRBJ1-2|TRBV7-2
CASTQSGGNYGYTF
>-|TRBJ2-3|TRBV11-2
CASSLNPPGRTDTQYF
>-|TRBJ2-7|TRBV18
CASSPAGAGVLYEQYF
>-|TRBJ1-2|TRBV7-2
CASSQGPGNYGYTF
>-|TRBJ2-3|TRBV7-9
CASSYRTGADTQYF
>TRBD2|TRBJ2-1|TRBV2
CASSESRGGVYEQFF
>-|TRBJ2-1|TRBV5-1
CASSLSPIGQGSYNEQFF
>-|TRBJ2-5|TRBV21-1
CASSSGQAKKETQYF
>-|TRBJ2-3|TRBV6-5
CASSYSDGTDTQYF
>TRBD2|TRBJ2-5|TRBV5-6
CASTRLAQETQYF
>-|TRBJ2-7|TRBV5-5
CASSLIGASYEQYF
>TRBD2|TRBJ2-1|TRBV7-2
CASTRGTRGNNEQFF
>-|TRBJ1-1|TRBV3-1
CASSEWAQSRVGNTEAFF
>-|TRBJ2-2|TRBV19
CASSLHSKPTGELFF